The 14 T cell receptor beta chains below all came from one sample that was sequenced in a study of cytomegalovirus exposure and HLA in healthy donors. The primer mix had 60 Vbeta and 13 Jbeta primers. Produced via immunoSEQ multiplex PCR; TCRdb's table is partial and in-frame only. Of around 160,000 clones detected, 80% to 85% appear once; the ten largest clones hold around 1.6%. Material: PBMCs. These receptors all stem from a woman aged 18-30 years in good health and CMV-seronegative.

The rearrangement joins TRBV18 to TRBJ1-1; D is possibly TRBD1 (6 bases). The germline V and J ends were trimmed by 4 bases and 2 bases, with 14 bases remaining between them. This CDR3 is 15 amino acids long. Germline CDR1 and CDR2: KGHSH and LQKENI. The CDR3 DNA reads TGTGCCAGCTCACGGTTAGGGACACCAAACACTGAAGCTTTCTTT. Amino acids: CASSRLGTPNTEAFF.

This clone came up a few times. This chain links TRBV2 with TRBJ2-1; perhaps TRBD1 as D (8 bases). Trimming removed 3 bases from V and 8 bases from J, with 14 bases in between. The length of the CDR3 is 14 residues. Germline lookup yields CDR1 SNHLY and CDR2 FYNNEI. CDR3 region: CASSDNRGRDEQFF. The CDR3 DNA follows: TGTGCCAGCAGTGATAACAGGGGGAGGGATGAGCAGTTCTTC.

For this clone: One end of the junction does not line up with germline, which may come from a read error. The chain carries TRBV20-1 and TRBJ2-7, with TRBD2 matching 13 bases. The CDR3 is made up of 11 amino acids. CDR1 DFQATT and CDR2 SNEGSKA come from the germline V gene (reference sequence). The CDR3 spells CSAKTSGGTFF. The CDR3, as DNA: TGCAGTGCTAAGACTAGCGGGGGGACTTTCTTC.

The chain employs TRBV18 and TRBJ2-2, with 11 nucleotides matching TRBD1. Germline V gene data show CDR1 as KGHSH and CDR2 as LQKENI. The trim removed 3 bases at V and 6 bases at J, leaving 6 bases unmatched. The CDR3 covers 16 residues. CDR3 DNA: TGTGCCAGCTCACCTATGGACAGGGGGCTCGCCGGGGAGCTGTTTTTT. Translated, it gives CASSPMDRGLAGELFF. The complete variable domain, with remaining parts taken from reference TRBV18 and TRBJ2-2, reads NAGVMQNPRHLVRRRGQEARLRCSPMKGHSHVYWYRQLPEEGLKFMVYLQKENIIDESGMPKERFSAEFPKEGPSILRIQQVVRGDSAAYFCASSPMDRGLAGELFFGEGSRLTVL.

The rearrangement joins TRBV4-1 to TRBJ2-7; 10 bases line up with TRBD1. Germline CDR1 reads MGHRA; CDR2 reads YSYEKL. The CDR3 covers 16 residues. With V trimmed by 0 bases and J by 6 bases, 8 bases remained unmatched. As DNA, the CDR3 is TGCGCCAGCAGCCAAGATATAGACAGGGGGCAGGGCGAGCAGTACTTC. Translation gives CASSQDIDRGQGEQYF.

This CDR3 is CASSRVNGYTF. Written as DNA, the CDR3 is TGTGCCAGCAGTCGAGTGAACGGCTACACCTTC. The chain joins TRBV28 to TRBJ1-2; no firm D call. The CDR3 spans 11 residues. V shed 5 bases and J shed 8 bases, with 9 bases lying between them. CDR1 and CDR2 from the germline V gene are MDHEN and SYDVKM.

The chain employs TRBV6-5 and TRBJ2-5; tentatively, D is TRBD2 (6 bases). CDR3 length equals 14 residues. Germline assignment: CDR1 MNHEY and CDR2 SVGAGI. The germline V and J ends were trimmed by 7 bases and 3 bases, with 15 bases remaining between them. The CDR3 sequence is CASTPSAGKETQYF. The DNA of the CDR3 is TGTGCCAGCACCCCCTCGGCGGGGAAAGAGACCCAGTACTTC.

This clone was seen a few times. The chain combines TRBV7-6 with TRBJ2-3; 8 bases are a match to TRBD2. Unmatched junction bases numbered 7, after V lost 0 bases and J lost 8 bases. Germline CDR1 is SGHVS and CDR2 is FNYEAQ. The CDR3 runs to 15 residues. In nucleotides, the CDR3 is TGTGCCAGCAGCTTAGCTGAAAGCCGGGGGGGTACGCAGTATTTT. This gives the protein CASSLAESRGGTQYF.

The CDR3 DNA follows: TGTGCCAGCAGCGTCCTCGACACTGCCAACGAGCAGTACTTC. This sequence encodes CASSVLDTANEQYF. The rearrangement links TRBV7-2 to TRBJ2-7; no clear D. Trimming took 5 bases from V and 5 from J, leaving 16 bases between them. CDR3 length: 14 amino acids. CDR1 is SGHTA and CDR2 is FQGNSA in the germline V gene.

This clone was picked up a small number of times. This rearrangement joins TRBV6-1 to TRBJ1-4, with D possibly TRBD1 on 5 matching bases. With 5 bases removed from V and 8 bases from J, the gap between germline ends came to 12 bases. Germline V gene sequence: CDR1 MNHNS, CDR2 SASEGT. The CDR3 covers 13 residues. The CDR3 DNA reads as TGTGCCAGCAGTTCGGGGGAGAACGAAAAACTGTTTTTT. As protein: CASSSGENEKLFF.

This rearrangement joins TRBV7-9 to TRBJ1-1; maybe TRBD1 (5 bases). The CDR3 extends over 16 amino acids. Trimming took off 5 bases at V and 0 bases at J, with 16 bases between the two ends. The germline V gene has CDR1 SEHNR and CDR2 FQNEAQ (reference sequence). The CDR3 DNA sequence: TGTGCCAGCAGCCCATACAGGACCCCCTTGAACACTGAAGCTTTCTTT. Residues: CASSPYRTPLNTEAFF.

A few counts support this clone. CDR3 sequence: CASSSGTGGSFDTGELFF. The CDR3 bases are TGTGCCAGCAGCTCCGGGACAGGGGGCTCTTTTGACACCGGGGAGCTGTTTTTT. The chain employs TRBV6-4 and TRBJ2-2; 12 bases agree with TRBD1. Germline values: CDR1 MRHNA, CDR2 SNTAGT. CDR3 length: 18 amino acids. The ends lost 6 bases at V and 3 bases at J; junction bases unmatched: 11.

The V call is TRBV27, the J call TRBJ1-2; 10 bases are shared with TRBD1. The CDR3 spans 13 residues. After removal of 6 bases from V and 9 bases from J, the junction contained 7 bases not matched to a gene. CDR1 is MNHEY, CDR2 SMNVEV, per germline (reference sequence). CDR3 region: CASRGQGTMRYTF. The CDR3 nucleotides are TGTGCCAGCAGGGGACAGGGGACTATGCGCTACACCTTC.

The V call is TRBV5-4, the J call TRBJ2-5, with 11 bases that match TRBD2. Germline V lookup: CDR1 SGHNT, CDR2 YYREEE (reference sequence). With V trimmed by 4 bases and J by 3 bases, 2 bases remained unmatched. The CDR3 has 14 residues. In nucleotides, the CDR3 is TGTGCCAGCAGCGTACTAGCGGGGGAAGAGACCCAGTACTTC. This encodes CASSVLAGEETQYF.